This TCR beta chain originates from a study of early T cells in non-severe SARS-CoV-2 infection (dated by TCRdb to the early 2020s). For context, the study as a whole: Bulk RNA from unsorted whole blood was used for TCR sequencing, so alpha and beta chains could not be paired. What the work shows at the level of the full study, not this receptor alone: Matching against VDJdb was skewed toward anti-spike CD8 responses, likely underestimated virus-specific expansions, and missed private and CD4 specificities.

The study was a case-control design nested within a healthcare worker cohort in London, UK, with weekly nasopharyngeal swab PCR tests and blood sampling. Healthcare workers were recruited during the week of the UK lockdown, between 23 and 31 March 2020, and followed weekly for up to about 15 weeks. Inclusive of the bounding cysteine and phenylalanine, the CDR3 is 13 residues long. Just CDR3 DNA is preserved here, 39 bases in frame from base 1. Points on this clonotype: Its antigen specificity is not known. There are no base qualities to consult, and no much larger clone falls within one base.

The protocol used for the library was 5' RACE. Sequencer: NextSeq 500. Unique molecular identifiers were attached to individual cDNA molecules in the TCR library protocol so that sequencing error and PCR bias could be corrected. TCR alpha and beta chains were both sequenced, and the abundances of alpha and beta sequences in each sample were closely correlated with each other. The study's processing was this. Decombinator V4 was used to annotate the V gene, J gene and CDR3 of the TCR sequences. TCRs were defined as expanded if a significant change between any two time points was detected under a Poisson model with p below 0.0001. TCR abundances were normalised to the total number of TCRs sequenced per sample and were expressed as counts per million. MAIT TCRs were defined by TRAV1-2 paired with TRAJ12, TRAJ20 or TRAJ33, and iNKT TCRs by TRAV10 paired with TRAJ18. A search of VDJdb, accessed on 1 November 2021, was run for TCRs annotated to CMV, EBV and SARS-CoV-2, with TCRs annotated for multiple antigens excluded. TCRdb itself trimmed the public reads at Q25 with fastp, ran MiXCR and retained productive beta chains. Duplicate CDR3 protein sequences are folded into a single record with the most common DNA and genes. In this record, the V and J calls reflect TCRdb's handling and not the investigators' own analysis. The sample yields 30,000 to 35,000 distinct CDR3 sequences; around 4.5% were counted once. The ten largest clones take up around 5.6% of the sample.

Material: whole blood. Rearrangement joined TRBV3-2 to TRBJ2-7; the table's D call, TRBD1, has no DNA check behind it. TRBV3-2 is described as a pseudogene. This receptor was obtained from an adult who was a healthcare worker with PCR-confirmed SARS-CoV-2 infection or an uninfected control (not recorded which). The CDR3 has the sequence CASSSTGVNEQYF. Read as DNA, the sequence is TGTGCCAGCAGCTCGACAGGGGTGAACGAGCAGTACTTC.